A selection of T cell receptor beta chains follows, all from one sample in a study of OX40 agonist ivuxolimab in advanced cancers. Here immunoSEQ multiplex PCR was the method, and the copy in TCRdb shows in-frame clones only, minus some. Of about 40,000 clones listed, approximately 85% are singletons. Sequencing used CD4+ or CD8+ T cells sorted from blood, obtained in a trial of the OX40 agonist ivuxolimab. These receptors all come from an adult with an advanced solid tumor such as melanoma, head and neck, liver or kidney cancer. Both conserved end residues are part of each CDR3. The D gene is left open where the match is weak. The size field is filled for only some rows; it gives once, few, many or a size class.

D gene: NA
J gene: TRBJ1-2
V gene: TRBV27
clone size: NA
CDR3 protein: CASSLGGAGYGYTF
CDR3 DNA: TGTGCCAGCAGTTTAGGGGGGGCAGGCTATGGCTACACCTTC

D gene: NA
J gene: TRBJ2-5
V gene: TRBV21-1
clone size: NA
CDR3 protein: CAGSREYQETQYF
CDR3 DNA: TGTGCCGGATCCCGGGAGTACCAAGAGACCCAGTACTTC

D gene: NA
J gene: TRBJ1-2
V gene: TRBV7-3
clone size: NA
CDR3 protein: CASSLIRRGSGNYGYTF
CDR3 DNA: TGTGCCAGCAGCTTAATACGGCGCGGGTCAGGGAACTATGGCTACACCTTC

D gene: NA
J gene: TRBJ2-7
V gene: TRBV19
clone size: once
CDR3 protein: CASSIGSRGEQYF
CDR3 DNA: TGTGCCAGTAGTATAGGTTCCCGAGGGGAGCAGTACTTC

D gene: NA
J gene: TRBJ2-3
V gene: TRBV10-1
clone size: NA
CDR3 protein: CASSGWDNIQYF
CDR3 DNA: TGCGCCAGCAGTGGATGGGACAATATTCAGTATTTT

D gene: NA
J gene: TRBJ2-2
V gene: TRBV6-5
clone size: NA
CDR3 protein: CASSVGLAGELFF
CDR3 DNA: TGTGCCAGCAGTGTGGGGCTAGCCGGGGAGCTGTTTTTT

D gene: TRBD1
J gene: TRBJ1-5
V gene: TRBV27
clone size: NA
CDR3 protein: CASRLRGQGYNQPQHF
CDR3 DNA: TGTGCCAGCAGACTGAGGGGACAGGGGTATAATCAGCCCCAGCATTTT

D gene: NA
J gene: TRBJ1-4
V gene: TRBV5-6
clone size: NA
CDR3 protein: CASSPGSAGVLFF
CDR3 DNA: TGTGCCAGCAGCCCCGGGTCAGCCGGGGTACTGTTTTTT

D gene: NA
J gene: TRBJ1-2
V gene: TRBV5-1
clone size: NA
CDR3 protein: CASTPGEQGSLYYYGYTF
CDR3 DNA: TGCGCCAGCACCCCCGGAGAACAGGGATCCCTCTACTACTATGGCTACACCTTC

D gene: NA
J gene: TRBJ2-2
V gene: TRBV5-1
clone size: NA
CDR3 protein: CASSIGPIFGELFF
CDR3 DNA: TGCGCCAGCAGCATTGGGCCGATCTTTGGGGAGCTGTTTTTT

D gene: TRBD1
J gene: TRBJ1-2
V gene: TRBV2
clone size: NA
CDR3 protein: CASRGTGVYGYTF
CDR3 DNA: TGTGCCAGCAGAGGGACAGGGGTCTATGGCTACACCTTC

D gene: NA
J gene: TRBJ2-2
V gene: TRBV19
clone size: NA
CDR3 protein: CASRRGTGELFF
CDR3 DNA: TGTGCCAGTAGAAGAGGAACCGGGGAGCTGTTTTTT

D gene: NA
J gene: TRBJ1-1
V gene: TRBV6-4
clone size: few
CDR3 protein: CASSPSGETEAFF
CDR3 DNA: TGTGCCAGCAGCCCCTCGGGGGAAACTGAAGCTTTCTTT

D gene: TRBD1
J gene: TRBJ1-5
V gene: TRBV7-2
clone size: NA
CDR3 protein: CASGRDRGDDQPQHF
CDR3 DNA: TGTGCCAGCGGAAGAGACAGGGGGGACGATCAGCCCCAGCATTTT

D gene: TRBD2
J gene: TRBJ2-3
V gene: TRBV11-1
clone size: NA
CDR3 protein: CASSLNSGRGTDTQYF
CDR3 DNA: TGTGCCAGCAGCTTAAATAGCGGGAGGGGCACAGATACGCAGTATTTT

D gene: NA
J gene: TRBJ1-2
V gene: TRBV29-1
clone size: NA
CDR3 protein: CSVEDGEGTFLWGGYTF
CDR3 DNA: TGCAGCGTTGAAGATGGTGAGGGGACCTTCCTCTGGGGGGGCTACACCTTC

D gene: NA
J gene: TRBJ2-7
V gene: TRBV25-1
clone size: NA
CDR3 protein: CASSVDITYEQYF
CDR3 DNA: TGTGCCAGCAGTGTGGACATCACCTACGAGCAGTACTTC

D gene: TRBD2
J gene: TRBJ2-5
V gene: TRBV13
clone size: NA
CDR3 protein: CASSLVAGGRETQYF
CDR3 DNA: TGTGCCAGCAGCTTAGTAGCGGGAGGGAGGGAGACCCAGTACTTC

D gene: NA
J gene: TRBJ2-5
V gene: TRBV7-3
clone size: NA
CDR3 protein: CASSLNLKETQYF
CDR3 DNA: TGTGCCAGCAGCTTGAACTTGAAGGAGACCCAGTACTTC

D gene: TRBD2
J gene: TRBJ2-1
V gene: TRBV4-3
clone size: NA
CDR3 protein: CASSQDSVAGSSYNEQFF
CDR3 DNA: TGCGCCAGCAGCCAAGATTCGGTAGCGGGTAGCTCCTACAATGAGCAGTTCTTC

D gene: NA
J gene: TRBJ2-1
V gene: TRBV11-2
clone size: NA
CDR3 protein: CASSLGRGLGNEQFF
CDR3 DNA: TGTGCCAGCAGCTTAGGGAGGGGGCTAGGGAATGAGCAGTTCTTC

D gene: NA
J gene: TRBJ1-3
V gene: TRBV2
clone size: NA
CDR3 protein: CASSGFSGNTIYF
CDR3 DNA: TGTGCCAGCTCTGGGTTTTCTGGAAACACCATATATTTT

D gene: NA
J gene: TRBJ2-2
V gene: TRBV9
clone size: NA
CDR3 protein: CASSVENTGELFF
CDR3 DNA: TGTGCCAGCAGCGTAGAGAACACCGGGGAGCTGTTTTTT

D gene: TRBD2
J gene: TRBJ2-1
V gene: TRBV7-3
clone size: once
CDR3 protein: CASSTSGTSGMGDEQFF
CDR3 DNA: TGTGCCAGCAGTACCTCGGGGACTAGCGGGATGGGGGATGAGCAGTTCTTC

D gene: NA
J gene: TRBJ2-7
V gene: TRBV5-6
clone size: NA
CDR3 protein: CASSLGGASSYEQYF
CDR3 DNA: TGTGCCAGCAGCTTGGGTGGCGCGTCATCCTACGAGCAGTACTTC

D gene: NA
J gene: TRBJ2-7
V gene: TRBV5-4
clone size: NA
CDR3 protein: CASSGDSAYEQYF
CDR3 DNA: TGTGCCAGCAGTGGCGACAGCGCCTACGAGCAGTACTTC

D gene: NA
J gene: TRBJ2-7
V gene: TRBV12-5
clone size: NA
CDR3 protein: CASGLVRYTGYYEQYF
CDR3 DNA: TGTGCTAGTGGTTTGGTACGCTACACCGGGTACTACGAGCAGTACTTC

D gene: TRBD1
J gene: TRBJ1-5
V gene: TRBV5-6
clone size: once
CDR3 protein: CASAQGAGNQPQHF
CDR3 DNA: TGTGCCAGTGCTCAGGGGGCCGGCAATCAGCCCCAGCATTTT

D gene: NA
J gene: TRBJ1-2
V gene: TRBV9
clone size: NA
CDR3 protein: CASSVNGPEGYTF
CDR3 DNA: TGTGCCAGCAGCGTTAACGGGCCTGAAGGCTACACCTTC

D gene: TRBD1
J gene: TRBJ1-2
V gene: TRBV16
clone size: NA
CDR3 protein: CASSQGQGAGGYTF
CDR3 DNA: TGTGCCAGCAGCCAAGGACAGGGGGCTGGGGGCTACACCTTC

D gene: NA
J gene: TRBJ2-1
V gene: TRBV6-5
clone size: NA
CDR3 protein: CASSRGQHNEQFF
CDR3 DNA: TGTGCCAGCAGCCGCGGACAGCACAATGAGCAGTTCTTC

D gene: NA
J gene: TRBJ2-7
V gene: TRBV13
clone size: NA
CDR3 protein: CASSSYASYEQYF
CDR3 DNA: TGTGCCAGCAGCTCTTACGCCTCCTACGAGCAGTACTTC

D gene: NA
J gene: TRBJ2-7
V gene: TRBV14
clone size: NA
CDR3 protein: CASSPWGAYGQYF
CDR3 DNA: TGTGCCAGCAGCCCTTGGGGCGCCTACGGGCAGTACTTC

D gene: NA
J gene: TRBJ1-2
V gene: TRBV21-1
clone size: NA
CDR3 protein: CASSLLHPGLEYGYTF
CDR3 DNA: TGTGCCAGCAGCCTCTTGCACCCAGGGCTAGAGTACGGCTACACCTTC

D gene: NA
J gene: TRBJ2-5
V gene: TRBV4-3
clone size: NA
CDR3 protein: CASSQTGPGETQYF
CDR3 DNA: TGCGCCAGCAGCCAGACCGGACCTGGAGAGACCCAGTACTTC

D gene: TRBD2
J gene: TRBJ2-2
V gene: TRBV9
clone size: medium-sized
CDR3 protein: CASSPWGGGSNTGELFF
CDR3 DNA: TGTGCCAGCAGCCCGTGGGGAGGCGGGAGTAACACCGGGGAGCTGTTTTTT

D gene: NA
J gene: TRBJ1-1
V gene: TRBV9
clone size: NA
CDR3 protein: CASSVTLANTEAFF
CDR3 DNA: TGTGCCAGCAGCGTGACACTGGCGAACACTGAAGCTTTCTTT

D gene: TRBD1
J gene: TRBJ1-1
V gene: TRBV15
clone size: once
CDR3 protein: CATRDRGRNTEAFF
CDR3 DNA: TGTGCCACCAGAGACAGGGGAAGAAACACTGAAGCTTTCTTT

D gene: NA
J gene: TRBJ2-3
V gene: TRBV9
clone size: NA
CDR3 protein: CASSVVMDTQYF
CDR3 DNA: TGTGCCAGCAGCGTAGTTATGGATACGCAGTATTTT

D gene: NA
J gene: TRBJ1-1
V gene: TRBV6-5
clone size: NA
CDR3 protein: CASLWNTEAFF
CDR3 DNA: TGTGCCAGCCTGTGGAACACTGAAGCTTTCTTT

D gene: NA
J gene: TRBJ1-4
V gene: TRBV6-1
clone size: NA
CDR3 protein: CASSVQRTPNEKLFF
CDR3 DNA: TGTGCCAGCAGTGTCCAGAGGACACCTAATGAAAAACTGTTTTTT

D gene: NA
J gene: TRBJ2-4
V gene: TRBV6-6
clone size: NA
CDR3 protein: CASSYRLKNIQYF
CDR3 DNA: TGTGCCAGCAGTTATCGTCTAAAAAACATTCAGTACTTC

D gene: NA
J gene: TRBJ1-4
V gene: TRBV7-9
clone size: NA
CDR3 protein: CASSPPRTAPTNEKLFF
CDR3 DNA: TGTGCCAGCAGCCCTCCACGGACAGCACCAACTAATGAAAAACTGTTTTTT

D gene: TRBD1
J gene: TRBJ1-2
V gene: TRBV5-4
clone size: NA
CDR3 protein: CASSASGGLYGYTF
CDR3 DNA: TGTGCCAGCAGCGCGTCAGGGGGCCTTTATGGCTACACCTTC

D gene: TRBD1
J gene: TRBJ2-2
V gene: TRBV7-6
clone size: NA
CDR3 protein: CASSWTGQGTGELFF
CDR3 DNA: TGTGCCAGCAGCTGGACGGGACAGGGGACCGGGGAGCTGTTTTTT

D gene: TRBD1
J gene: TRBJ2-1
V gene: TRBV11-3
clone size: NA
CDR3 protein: CAVIDRDNNEQFF
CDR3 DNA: TGTGCCGTGATCGACAGGGATAACAATGAGCAGTTCTTC

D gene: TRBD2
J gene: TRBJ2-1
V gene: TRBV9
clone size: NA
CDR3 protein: CASSALLAGSYNEQFF
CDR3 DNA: TGTGCCAGCAGCGCCCTACTAGCGGGCTCCTACAATGAGCAGTTCTTC

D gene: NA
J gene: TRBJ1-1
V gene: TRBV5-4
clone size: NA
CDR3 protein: CASIPGHRMNTEAFF
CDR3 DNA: TGTGCCAGCATACCGGGACACCGAATGAACACTGAAGCTTTCTTT

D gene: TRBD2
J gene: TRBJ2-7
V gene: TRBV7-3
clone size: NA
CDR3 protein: CASSPSGTRASYEQYF
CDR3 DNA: TGTGCCAGCAGCCCCAGCGGGACTCGCGCCTCCTACGAGCAGTACTTC

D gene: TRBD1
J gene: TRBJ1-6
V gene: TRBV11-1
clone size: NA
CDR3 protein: CASSARQGLGSPLHF
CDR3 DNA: TGTGCCAGCAGCGCCCGACAGGGGCTGGGTTCACCCCTCCACTTT

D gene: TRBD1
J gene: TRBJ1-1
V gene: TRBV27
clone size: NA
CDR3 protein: CASSLFGTGPMNTEAFF
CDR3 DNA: TGTGCCAGCAGTTTATTCGGGACAGGGCCCATGAACACTGAAGCTTTCTTT

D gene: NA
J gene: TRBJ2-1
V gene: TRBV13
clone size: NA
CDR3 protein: CASSPGPYNEQFF
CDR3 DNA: TGTGCCAGCAGCCCAGGGCCTTACAATGAGCAGTTCTTC